What follows describes a single T cell receptor (beta chain). As yet, its antigen is unknown. V was cut by 6 bases and J by 3 bases, with 11 bases left in between. In germline, CDR1 is MDHEN, CDR2 SYDVKM. The CDR3 has 13 amino acids. The data originate from a study of CD8 T cells in ankylosing spondylitis. Study results and caveats: In ankylosing spondylitis blood, a motif of eight highly homologous TCR beta variants appeared characteristic.

TCRdb reprocessed the 5' RACE reads with MiXCR, giving one entry per CDR3 protein. The table has about 800,000 distinct CDR3 sequences, roughly 10% seen once; the top ten hold about 0.49%. The sequence derives from a male donor with ankylosing spondylitis. The rearrangement links TRBV28 to TRBJ1-2; D unresolved. The sequencing input was blood, either unsorted or a sorted T cell fraction (not recorded which). The CDR3 loop is CASSADYDYGYTF. The DNA of the CDR3 is TGTGCCAGCAGCGCGGACTACGACTATGGCTACACCTTC.